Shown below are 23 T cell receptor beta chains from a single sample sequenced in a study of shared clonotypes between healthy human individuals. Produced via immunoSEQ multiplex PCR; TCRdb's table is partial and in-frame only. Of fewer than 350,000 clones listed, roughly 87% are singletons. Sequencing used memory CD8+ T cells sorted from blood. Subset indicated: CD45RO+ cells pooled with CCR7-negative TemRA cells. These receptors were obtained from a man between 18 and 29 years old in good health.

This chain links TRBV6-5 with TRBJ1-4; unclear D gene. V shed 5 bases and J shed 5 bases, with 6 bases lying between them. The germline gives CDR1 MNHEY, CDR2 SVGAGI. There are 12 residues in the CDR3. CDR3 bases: TGTGCCAGCAGTCCAGGCAATGAAAAACTGTTTTTT. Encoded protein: CASSPGNEKLFF.

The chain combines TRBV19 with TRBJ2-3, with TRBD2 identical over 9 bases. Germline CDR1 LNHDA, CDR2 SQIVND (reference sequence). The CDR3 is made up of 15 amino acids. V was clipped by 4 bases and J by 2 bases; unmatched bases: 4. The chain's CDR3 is CASSTSGGFTDTQYF. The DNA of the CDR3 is TGTGCCAGTAGTACCAGCGGGGGGTTCACAGATACGCAGTATTTT.

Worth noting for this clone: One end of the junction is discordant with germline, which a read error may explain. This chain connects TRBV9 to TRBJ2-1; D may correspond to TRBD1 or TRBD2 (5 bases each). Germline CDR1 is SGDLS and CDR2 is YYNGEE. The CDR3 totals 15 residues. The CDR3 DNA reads TGTGCCAGCAGCGTAGTGGGGGTTTCCTTCAATGAGCAGTTCTTC. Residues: CASSVVGVSFNEQFF.

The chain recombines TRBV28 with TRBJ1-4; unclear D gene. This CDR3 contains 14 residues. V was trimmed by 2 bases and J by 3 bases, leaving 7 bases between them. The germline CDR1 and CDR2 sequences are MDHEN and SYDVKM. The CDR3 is CASSLLWANEKLFF. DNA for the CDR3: TGTGCCAGCAGTTTACTTTGGGCTAATGAAAAACTGTTTTTT.

As DNA, the CDR3 is TGTGCCAGCACGCGAGGGAGTGAGCAGTACTTC. This sequence encodes CASTRGSEQYF. This rearrangement joins TRBV25-1 to TRBJ2-7, with D possibly TRBD2 on 5 matching bases. The germline gives CDR1 MGHDK, CDR2 SYGVNS. This CDR3 has 11 residues. V was clipped by 7 bases and J by 7 bases, with 11 bases between them.

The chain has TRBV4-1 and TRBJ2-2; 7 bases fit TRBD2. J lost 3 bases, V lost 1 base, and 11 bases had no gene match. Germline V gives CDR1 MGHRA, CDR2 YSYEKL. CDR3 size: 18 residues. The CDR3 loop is CASSQVLGRERHTGELFF. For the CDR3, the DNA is TGCGCCAGCAGCCAAGTTCTAGGGCGGGAGAGACACACCGGGGAGCTGTTTTTT.

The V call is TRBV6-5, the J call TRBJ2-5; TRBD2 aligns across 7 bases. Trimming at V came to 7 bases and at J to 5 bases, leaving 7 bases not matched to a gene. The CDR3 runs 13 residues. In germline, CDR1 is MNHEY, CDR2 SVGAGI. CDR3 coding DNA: TGTGCCAGCAAGACTAGCAGGTTGGAGACCCAGTACTTC. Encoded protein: CASKTSRLETQYF.

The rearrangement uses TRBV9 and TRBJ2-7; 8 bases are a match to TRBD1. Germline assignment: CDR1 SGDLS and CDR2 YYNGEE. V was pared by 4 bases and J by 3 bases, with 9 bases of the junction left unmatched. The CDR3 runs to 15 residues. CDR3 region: CASSTGTGGLYEQYF. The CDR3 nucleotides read TGTGCCAGCAGCACCGGGACAGGCGGACTCTACGAGCAGTACTTC.

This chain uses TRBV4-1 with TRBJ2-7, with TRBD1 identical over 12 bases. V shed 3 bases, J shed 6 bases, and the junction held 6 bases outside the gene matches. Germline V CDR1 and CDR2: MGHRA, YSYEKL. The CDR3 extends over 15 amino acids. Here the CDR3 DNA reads TGCGCCAGCAGCCATTCCGGGACAGGGGGCTTCGAGCAGTACTTC. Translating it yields CASSHSGTGGFEQYF.

The CDR3 nucleotides are TGTGCCAGCAGCTTAACCCCGGACAGTAAGACCGGGGAGCTGTTTTTT. Translation gives CASSLTPDSKTGELFF. The chain employs TRBV7-3 and TRBJ2-2; D perhaps matches TRBD1 (6 bases). The length of the CDR3 is 16 residues. The germline V gene has CDR1 SGHTA and CDR2 FQGTGA. V dropped 0 bases and J dropped 5 bases, with 13 bases sitting between them.

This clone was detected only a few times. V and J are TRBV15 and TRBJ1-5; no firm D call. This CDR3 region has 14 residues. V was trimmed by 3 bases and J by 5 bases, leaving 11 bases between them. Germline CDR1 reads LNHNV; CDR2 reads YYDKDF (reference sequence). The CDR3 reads CATSRVDFDQPQHF. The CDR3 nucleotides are TGTGCCACCAGCAGGGTGGATTTCGATCAGCCCCAGCATTTT.

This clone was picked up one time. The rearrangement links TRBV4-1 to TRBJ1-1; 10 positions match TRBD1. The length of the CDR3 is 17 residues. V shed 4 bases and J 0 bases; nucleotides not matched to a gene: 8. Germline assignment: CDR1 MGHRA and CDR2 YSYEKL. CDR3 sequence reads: CASSLISGQGMNTEAFF. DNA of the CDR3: TGCGCCAGCAGCCTGATCTCGGGACAGGGGATGAACACTGAAGCTTTCTTT.

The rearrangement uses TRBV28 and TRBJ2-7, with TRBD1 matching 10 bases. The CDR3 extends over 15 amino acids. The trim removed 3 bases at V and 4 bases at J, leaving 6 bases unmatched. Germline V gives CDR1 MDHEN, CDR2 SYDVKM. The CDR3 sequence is CASSFGQGVGYEQYF. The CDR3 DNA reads TGTGCCAGCAGTTTTGGACAGGGGGTCGGGTACGAGCAGTACTTC.

The CDR3 loop reads CASNQGGQETQYF. CDR3 nucleotides: TGCGCCAGCAATCAGGGGGGCCAAGAGACCCAGTACTTC. The rearrangement links TRBV5-1 to TRBJ2-5; D perhaps matches TRBD1 (7 bases). Germline values: CDR1 SGHRS, CDR2 YFSETQ. Trimming removed 6 bases from V and 1 base from J, with 10 bases in between. The CDR3 has 13 residues.

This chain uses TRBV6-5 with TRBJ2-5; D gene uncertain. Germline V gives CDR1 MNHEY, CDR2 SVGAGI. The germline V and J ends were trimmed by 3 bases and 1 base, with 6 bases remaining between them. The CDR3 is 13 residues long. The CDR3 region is CASSYVGQETQYF. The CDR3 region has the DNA TGTGCCAGCAGTTATGTGGGCCAAGAGACCCAGTACTTC.

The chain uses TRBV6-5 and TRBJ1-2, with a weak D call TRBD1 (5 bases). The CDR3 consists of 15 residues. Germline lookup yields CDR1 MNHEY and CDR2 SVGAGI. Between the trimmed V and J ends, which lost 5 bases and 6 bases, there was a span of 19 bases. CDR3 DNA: TGTGCCAGCAGTCGGCCCGGGACGGTCGCCGATGGCTACACCTTC. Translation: CASSRPGTVADGYTF.

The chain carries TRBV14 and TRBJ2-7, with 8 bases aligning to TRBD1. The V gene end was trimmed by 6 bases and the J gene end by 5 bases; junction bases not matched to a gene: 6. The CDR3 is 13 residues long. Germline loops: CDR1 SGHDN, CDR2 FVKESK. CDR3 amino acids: CASRRTGWDEQYF. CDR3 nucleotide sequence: TGTGCCAGCAGACGGACAGGGTGGGACGAGCAGTACTTC.

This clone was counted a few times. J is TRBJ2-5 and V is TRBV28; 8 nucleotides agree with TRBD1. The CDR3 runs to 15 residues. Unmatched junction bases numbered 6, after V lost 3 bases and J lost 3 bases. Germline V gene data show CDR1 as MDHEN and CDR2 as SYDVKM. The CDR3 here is CASSFQGAEKETQYF. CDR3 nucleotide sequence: TGTGCCAGCAGTTTCCAGGGGGCAGAAAAAGAGACCCAGTACTTC.

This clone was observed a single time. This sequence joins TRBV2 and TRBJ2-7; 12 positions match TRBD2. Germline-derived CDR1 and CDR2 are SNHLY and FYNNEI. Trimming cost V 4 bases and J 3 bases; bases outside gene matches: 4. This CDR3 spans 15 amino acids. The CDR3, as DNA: TGTGCCAGCAGTGGGGGGACTAGCGGGCTCTACGAGCAGTACTTC. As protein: CASSGGTSGLYEQYF. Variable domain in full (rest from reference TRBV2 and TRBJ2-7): EPEVTQTPSHQVTQMGQEVILRCVPISNHLYFYWYRQILGQKVEFLVSFYNNEISEKSEIFDDQFSVERPDGSNFTLKIRSTKLEDSAMYFCASSGGTSGLYEQYFGPGTRLTVT.

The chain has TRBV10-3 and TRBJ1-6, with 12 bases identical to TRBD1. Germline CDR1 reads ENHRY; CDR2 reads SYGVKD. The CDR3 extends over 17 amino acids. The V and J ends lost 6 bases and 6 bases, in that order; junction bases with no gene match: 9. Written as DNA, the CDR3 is TGTGCCATCAGGGACGCCCTGGGACAGGGGGCTAATTCACCCCTCCACTTT. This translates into CAIRDALGQGANSPLHF.

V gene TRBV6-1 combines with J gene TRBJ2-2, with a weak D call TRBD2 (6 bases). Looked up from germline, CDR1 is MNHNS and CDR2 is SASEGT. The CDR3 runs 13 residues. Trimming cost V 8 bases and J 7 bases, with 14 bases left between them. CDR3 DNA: TGTGCCAGCTGGGGGGTTATTGGCGGGGAGCTGTTTTTT. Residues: CASWGVIGGELFF.

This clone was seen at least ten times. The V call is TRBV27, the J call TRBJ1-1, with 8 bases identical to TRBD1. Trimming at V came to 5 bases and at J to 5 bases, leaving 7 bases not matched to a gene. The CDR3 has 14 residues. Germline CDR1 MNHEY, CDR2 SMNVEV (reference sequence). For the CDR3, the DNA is TGTGCCAGCAGTCAACAGGGGGATCGGACTGAAGCTTTCTTT. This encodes CASSQQGDRTEAFF.

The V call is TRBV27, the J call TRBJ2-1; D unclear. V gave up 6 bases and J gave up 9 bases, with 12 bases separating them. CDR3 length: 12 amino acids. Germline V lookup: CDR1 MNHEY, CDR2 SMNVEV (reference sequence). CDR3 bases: TGTGCCAGCAGCTCGAGAGGAAGTGAGCAGTTCTTC. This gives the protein CASSSRGSEQFF.